This T cell receptor (beta chain) comes out of a study of T cells after yellow fever vaccination. Study-level results: The CD4 and CD8 compartments had a small share of their clonotypes in common.

Each CDR3 protein gets one entry after TCRdb re-called the 5' RACE reads with MiXCR. Of hundreds of thousands of distinct CDR3 sequences listed, around a sixth were seen once; the top ten hold approximately 15%. Of note for this clonotype: Antigen specificity is unknown.

This CDR3 spans 11 amino acids. With 8 bases removed from V and 8 bases from J, the gap between germline ends came to 15 bases. CDR1 is GTSNPN, CDR2 SVGIG, per germline (reference sequence). The chain joins TRBV30 to TRBJ1-1; the D is unclear. The starting material was PBMCs, obtained about 5 days after the first yellow fever vaccination. This TCR was recovered from a young man who received the YFV17D yellow fever vaccine. The CDR3 region has the DNA TGTGCCCTAGACGCTTGGCAGGAAGCTTTCTTT. Encoded protein: CALDAWQEAFF.